The entry that follows covers one T cell receptor (beta chain) sequence. The antigen is unknown. The data stem from a study of OX40 agonist ivuxolimab in advanced cancers. Overall study: Three partial responders included one hepatocellular carcinoma patient and two cutaneous melanoma patients. General study findings and limits: By week 6 at 0.1 to 3.0 mg/kg, blood CD4+ and CD8+ T cells had expanded clonally.

The germline V gene has CDR1 SGDLS and CDR2 YYNGEE. The V gene lost 0 bases and the J gene lost 6 bases, with 12 bases spanning the gap. The CDR3 is 15 residues long. Measured with immunoSEQ multiplex PCR; TCRdb has only the in-frame clones, and not every one. The sample comprises roughly 96,000 clones, 84% of which are singletons, and approximately 6.3% rests with the top ten. This rearrangement joins TRBV9 to TRBJ2-2; the D gene is possibly TRBD1 (5 bases). The TCR originated in an adult with an advanced solid tumor such as melanoma, head and neck, liver or kidney cancer. The material sequenced was CD4+ or CD8+ T cells sorted from blood, taken in a trial of the OX40 agonist ivuxolimab. CDR3 sequence reads: CASSVAGSMAGELFF. DNA of the CDR3: TGTGCCAGCAGCGTAGCAGGGTCTATGGCCGGGGAGCTGTTTTTT. The entire variable domain, with the rest obtained from reference TRBV9 and TRBJ2-2, is as follows: DSGVTQTPKHLITATGQRVTLRCSPRSGDLSVYWYQQSLDQGLQFLIQYYNGEERAKGNILERFSAQQFPDLHSELNLSSLELGDSALYFCASSVAGSMAGELFFGEGSRLTVL.